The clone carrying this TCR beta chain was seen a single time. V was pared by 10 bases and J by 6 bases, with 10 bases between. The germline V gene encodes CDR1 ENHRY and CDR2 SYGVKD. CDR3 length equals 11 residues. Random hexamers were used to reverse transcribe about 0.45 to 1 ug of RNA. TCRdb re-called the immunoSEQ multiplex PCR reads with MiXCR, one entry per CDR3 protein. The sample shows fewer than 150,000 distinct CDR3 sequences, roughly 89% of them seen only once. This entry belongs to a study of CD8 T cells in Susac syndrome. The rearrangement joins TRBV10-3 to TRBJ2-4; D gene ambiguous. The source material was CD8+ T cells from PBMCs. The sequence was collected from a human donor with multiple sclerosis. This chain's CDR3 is CATIGGNIQYF. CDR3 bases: TGTGCCACAATAGGCGGAAACATTCAGTACTTC.